Listed below are T cell receptor beta chains from one sample, sequenced in a study of blood T cells in healthy people across ages. A single record per CDR3 protein comes from TCRdb applying MiXCR to the 5' RACE reads. This table holds about 650,000 distinct CDR3 sequences, 40% to 65% found once. The sample was blood. All receptors come from a woman aged 80 or over in good health. Both conserved end residues are part of each CDR3. Each record gives: V gene, D gene, clone size, J gene, CDR3 DNA, CDR3 protein. A D gene is named only where the DNA matches it firmly. The size of a clone is reported for some rows only, either as once, few or many, or as a class for expanded clones.

>TRBV5-6|TRBD2|.|TRBJ2-1
TGTGCCAGCAGCGATCCTCTAGCGGACCTCTACAATGAGCAGTTCTTC
CASSDPLADLYNEQFF
>TRBV28|.|many|TRBJ2-7
TGTGCCAGCAGTTCCCCGGGACACATCTACGAGCAGTACTTC
CASSSPGHIYEQYF
>TRBV12-3/TRBV12-4|.|.|TRBJ2-2
TGTGCCAGCACTTTCGGTGCGGCAGGGAACACCGGGGAGCTGTTTTTT
CASTFGAAGNTGELFF
>TRBV4-3|.|.|TRBJ1-6
TGCGCCAGCAGCATCTTCGACAGGAGCTCCTATAATTCACCCCACCACTTT
CASSIFDRSSYNSPHHF
>TRBV27|TRBD2|few|TRBJ2-1
TGTGCCAGCAGTTTATCGGGCGGGAGTAGTTACAATGAGCAGTTCTTC
CASSLSGGSSYNEQFF
>TRBV9|.|.|TRBJ2-2
TGTGCCAGCAGCGTGAATGAGCGCCGCACCGGGGAGCTGTTTTTT
CASSVNERRTGELFF
>TRBV20-1|TRBD1|.|TRBJ2-5
TGCAGTGCCAGGGACAGGGGCCTAGCCCAAGAGACCCAGTACTTC
CSARDRGLAQETQYF
>TRBV2|.|few|TRBJ2-1
TGTGCCAGCAGTGAAGAGGGGGGCCAGGGTGAGCAGTTCTTC
CASSEEGGQGEQFF
>TRBV6-6|.|.|TRBJ1-2
TGTGCCAGCAGGGCCGGGAATACCGTGACCACCTTC
CASRAGNTVTTF
>TRBV20-1|.|.|TRBJ1-5
TGCAGTGCTAGAGATCATCTGGGAACGGGCAATCAGCCCCAGCATTTT
CSARDHLGTGNQPQHF
>TRBV12-3/TRBV12-4|.|many|TRBJ2-1
TGTGCCAGCAAACCCCGGGACTCCGAGGGAGGTGAGCAGTTCTTC
CASKPRDSEGGEQFF
>TRBV15|.|.|TRBJ2-3
TGTGCCACCAGCAGACCCCCCGTAGATACGCAGTATTTT
CATSRPPVDTQYF
>TRBV29-1|.|.|TRBJ2-1
TGCAGCGTTGGGGCCTTTGACAATGAGCAGTTCTTC
CSVGAFDNEQFF
>TRBV3-1|.|.|TRBJ2-5
TGTGCCAGCAGCCTTTCCGGACCCACTCGACAAGAGACCCAGTACTTC
CASSLSGPTRQETQYF
>TRBV2|TRBD2|few|TRBJ2-2
TGTGCCAGCAGCCGTAGCGGGAGAACATCCGGGGAGCTGTTTTTT
CASSRSGRTSGELFF
>TRBV7-2|TRBD2|.|TRBJ2-1
TGTGCCAGCAGCTTGGGACGAGCGGGGAACAATGAGCAGTTCTTC
CASSLGRAGNNEQFF
>TRBV30|TRBD2|few|TRBJ2-1
TGTGCCTGGAGTGTCCTAGCGGGAGGGTGTGAGCAGTTCTTC
CAWSVLAGGCEQFF
>TRBV3-1|TRBD2|.|TRBJ2-1
TGTGCCAGCAGCCAAGTAGCGGGAGAAACCTACAATGAGCAGTTCTTC
CASSQVAGETYNEQFF
>TRBV3-1|.|.|TRBJ2-1
TGTGCCAGCAGCCTCTCAGTGGATGAGCAGTTCTTC
CASSLSVDEQFF
>TRBV27|TRBD1|.|TRBJ1-1
TGTGCCAGCAGTCCCGACAGGGCACCACTGAACACTGAAGCTTTCTTT
CASSPDRAPLNTEAFF
>TRBV7-9|TRBD1|few|TRBJ2-2
TGTGCCAGCAGCACGGACAGGGACCGATCTACGAACACCGGGGAGCTGTTTTTT
CASSTDRDRSTNTGELFF
>TRBV7-3|.|few|TRBJ2-2
TGTGCCAGCAGCTTATGGGGCGTACCGAACACCGGGGAGCTGTTTTTT
CASSLWGVPNTGELFF
>TRBV27|.|.|TRBJ2-7
TGTGCCAGCAGTCCGCGTTGGAGGGTAGGCTACGAGCAGTACTTC
CASSPRWRVGYEQYF
>TRBV12-3/TRBV12-4|.|.|TRBJ1-1
TGTGCCAGCAGTTACGTCGGCAGGTCCATGAACACTGAAGCTTTCTTT
CASSYVGRSMNTEAFF
>TRBV20-1|.|.|TRBJ2-7
TGCAGTGCCCGGGCAGCGAACTATTCCTACGAGCAGTACTTC
CSARAANYSYEQYF
>TRBV27|.|many|TRBJ2-5
TGTGCCAGCAGTAACAGCCACGGGGAGACCCAGTACTTC
CASSNSHGETQYF
>TRBV7-2|.|many|TRBJ2-3
TGTGCCAGCAGCGGAAGGGACCTCACTCGGGATACGCAGTATTTT
CASSGRDLTRDTQYF
>TRBV7-3|.|.|TRBJ2-7
TGTGCCAGCAGCTTACCGCCCGATTCGGGACCCAGCTCCTACAATGAGCAGTACTTC
CASSLPPDSGPSSYNEQYF
>TRBV7-2|.|.|TRBJ2-2
TGTGCCAGCAGCTTTACGTACCGGGGCACCGGGGAGCTGTTTTTT
CASSFTYRGTGELFF
>TRBV28|.|.|TRBJ2-3
TGTGCCAGCAGTTTTTGGTCCAAGACCACAGATACGCAGTATTTT
CASSFWSKTTDTQYF
>TRBV20-1|TRBD2|.|TRBJ2-1
TGCAGTGCTAGATCCCCGACTAGCGGGAGCCACAATGAGCAGTTCTTC
CSARSPTSGSHNEQFF
>TRBV7-9|TRBD2|many|TRBJ2-7
TGTGCCAGCAGCTCCTCTAGCGGTTCCTCCTACGAGCAGTACTTC
CASSSSSGSSYEQYF
>TRBV6-5|TRBD2|.|TRBJ2-1
TGTGCCAGCACTAGCGGGGGCTCCTACAATGAGCAGTTCTTC
CASTSGGSYNEQFF
>TRBV11-2|.|.|TRBJ2-2
TGTGCCAGCAGTTGGGGGGGCCTTGGCACCGGGGAGCTGTTTTTT
CASSWGGLGTGELFF
>TRBV5-1|TRBD1|many|TRBJ2-6
TGCGCCAGCAGCATCTACGGGACAGGGAGTTCTGGGGCCAACGTCCTGACTTTC
CASSIYGTGSSGANVLTF
>TRBV7-2|.|many|TRBJ2-3
TGTGCCAGCAGCCCCCGCATCTCAGGGAGAGGTACGCAGTATTTT
CASSPRISGRGTQYF
>TRBV7-3|.|.|TRBJ1-4
TGTGCCAGCAGCCTATGGCCCGGTGGAAAACTGTTTTTT
CASSLWPGGKLFF
>TRBV9|.|.|TRBJ2-4
TGTGCCAGCAGCGAAACCACCAGGGGGGGGGCTGGAAACATTCAGTACTTC
CASSETTRGGAGNIQYF
>TRBV29-1|.|many|TRBJ2-3
TGCAGCGTGGGGGGTGCAGATACGCAGTATTTT
CSVGGADTQYF
>TRBV4-1|TRBD2|few|TRBJ2-1
TGCGCCAGCAGCTACCCAGGACTAGCATTTAAGGTTGAGCAGTTCTTC
CASSYPGLAFKVEQFF
>TRBV9|.|many|TRBJ2-1
TGTGCCAGCAGCGTAGAGTTAAGTAGCTCCTACAATGAGCAGTTCTTC
CASSVELSSSYNEQFF
>TRBV12-3/TRBV12-4|.|many|TRBJ2-1
TGTGCCAGCAGTTTGGGGGGGGGCCCCAACAATGAGCAGTTCTTC
CASSLGGGPNNEQFF
>TRBV7-2|.|.|TRBJ2-7
TGTGCCAGCAGCTTAGTGGAGAACTCCTACGAGCAGTACTTC
CASSLVENSYEQYF
>TRBV7-9|.|medium-sized|TRBJ2-7
TGTGCCAGCAGCTCTCAGATGTCCTACGAGCAGTACTTC
CASSSQMSYEQYF
>TRBV27|.|.|TRBJ1-2
TGTGCCAGCAGTTTATACGTGACAGGACGCTATGGCTACACCTTC
CASSLYVTGRYGYTF
>TRBV15|.|few|TRBJ2-3
TGTGCCACCAGCAGAGTCACTGGTAGCACAGATACGCAGTATTTT
CATSRVTGSTDTQYF
>TRBV27|.|.|TRBJ2-6
TGTGCCGGCAGTTTATCAGCAGGGGCTCGGGCCAACGTCCTGACTTTC
CAGSLSAGARANVLTF
>TRBV7-2|TRBD2|few|TRBJ2-1
TGTGCCAGCAAGGTGGGCGGGAGTCGGGATGAGCAGTTCTTC
CASKVGGSRDEQFF
>TRBV3-1|TRBD1|once|TRBJ1-2
TGTGCCAGCAGCCCGGTTTTTCGGCAGGGGGGGCGAGGCTACACCTTC
CASSPVFRQGGRGYTF
>TRBV5-1|.|many|TRBJ2-3
TGCGCCAGCAGCTTGAGGCAGGCCAGCACAGATACGCAGTATTTT
CASSLRQASTDTQYF
>TRBV30|.|few|TRBJ2-2
TGTGCCTGGAACAGGGATGGTAACACCGGGGAGCTGTTTTTT
CAWNRDGNTGELFF
>TRBV29-1|TRBD1|.|TRBJ1-1
TGCAGCGTTGAAGATAATGGACAGGGGCGGGAAACTGAAGCTTTCTTT
CSVEDNGQGRETEAFF
>TRBV2|.|.|TRBJ2-7
TGTGCCAGCAGTGAAGACCCAGGGTATGGGTACGAGCAGTACTTC
CASSEDPGYGYEQYF